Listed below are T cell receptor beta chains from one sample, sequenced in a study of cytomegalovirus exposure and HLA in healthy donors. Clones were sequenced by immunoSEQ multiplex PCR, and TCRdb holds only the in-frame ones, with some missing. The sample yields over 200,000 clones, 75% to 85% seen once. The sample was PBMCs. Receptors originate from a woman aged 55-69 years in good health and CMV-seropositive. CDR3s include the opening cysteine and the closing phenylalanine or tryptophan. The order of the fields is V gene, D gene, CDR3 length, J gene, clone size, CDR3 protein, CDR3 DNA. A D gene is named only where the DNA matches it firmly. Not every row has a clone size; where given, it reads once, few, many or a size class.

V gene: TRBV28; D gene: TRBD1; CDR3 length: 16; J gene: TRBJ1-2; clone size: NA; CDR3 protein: CASSSSGTGDRHGYTF; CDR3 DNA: TGTGCCAGCAGTTCATCCGGGACAGGGGATAGACATGGCTACACCTTC
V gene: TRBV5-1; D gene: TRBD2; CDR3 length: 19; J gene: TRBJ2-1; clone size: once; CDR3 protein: CASSVKTSGGLRSYNEQFF; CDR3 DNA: TGCGCCAGCAGCGTTAAGACTAGCGGGGGGCTTCGCTCCTACAATGAGCAGTTCTTC
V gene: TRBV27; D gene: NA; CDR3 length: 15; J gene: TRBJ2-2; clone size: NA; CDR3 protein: CASRRRAADTGELFF; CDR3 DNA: TGTGCCAGCAGGAGGAGGGCCGCGGACACCGGGGAGCTGTTTTTT
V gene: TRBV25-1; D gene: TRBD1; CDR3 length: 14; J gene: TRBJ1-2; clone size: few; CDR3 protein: CATSFGQGAHGYTF; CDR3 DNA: TGTGCCACCTCCTTCGGGCAGGGGGCTCATGGCTACACCTTC
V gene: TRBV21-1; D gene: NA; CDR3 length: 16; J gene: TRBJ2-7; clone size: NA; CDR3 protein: CASSKHPGTRSYEQYF; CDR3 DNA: TGTGCCAGCAGCAAACACCCCGGGACAAGGTCCTACGAGCAGTACTTC
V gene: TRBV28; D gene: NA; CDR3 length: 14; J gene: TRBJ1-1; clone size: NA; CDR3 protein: CASSLDSTHTEAFF; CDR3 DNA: TGTGCCAGCAGTCTTGACAGCACGCACACTGAAGCTTTCTTT
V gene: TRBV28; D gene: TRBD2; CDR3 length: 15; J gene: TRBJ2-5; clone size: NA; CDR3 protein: CASSLLAGGRVTQYF; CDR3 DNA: TGTGCCAGCAGTTTGCTAGCGGGGGGCAGGGTGACCCAGTACTTC
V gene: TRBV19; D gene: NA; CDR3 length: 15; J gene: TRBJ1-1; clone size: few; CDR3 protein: CASSFARGGNTEAFF; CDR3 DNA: TGTGCCAGTAGTTTCGCTCGGGGGGGGAACACTGAAGCTTTCTTT
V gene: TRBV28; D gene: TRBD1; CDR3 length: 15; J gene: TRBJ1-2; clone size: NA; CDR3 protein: CASSLGGTGDYGYTF; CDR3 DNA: TGTGCCAGCAGCCTAGGCGGGACAGGGGACTATGGCTACACCTTC
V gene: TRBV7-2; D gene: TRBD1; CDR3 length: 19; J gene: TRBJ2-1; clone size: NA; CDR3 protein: CASSLAPPGQGTRKNEQFF; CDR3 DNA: TGTGCCAGCAGCTTAGCGCCACCCGGACAGGGGACAAGGAAGAATGAGCAGTTCTTC
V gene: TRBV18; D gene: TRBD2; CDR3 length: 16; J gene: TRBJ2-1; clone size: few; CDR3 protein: CASSPSIAGVVNEQFF; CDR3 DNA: TGTGCCAGCTCACCATCAATTGCGGGGGTGGTCAATGAGCAGTTCTTC
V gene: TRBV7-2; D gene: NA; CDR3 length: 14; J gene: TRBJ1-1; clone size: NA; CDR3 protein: CASGVSGRGTEAFF; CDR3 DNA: TGTGCCAGCGGGGTTAGTGGCAGGGGCACTGAAGCTTTCTTT
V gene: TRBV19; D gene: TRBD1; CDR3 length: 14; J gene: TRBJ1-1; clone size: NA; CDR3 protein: CASSMRTGRTEAFF; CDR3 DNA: TGTGCCAGTAGTATGAGGACAGGCCGGACTGAAGCTTTCTTT
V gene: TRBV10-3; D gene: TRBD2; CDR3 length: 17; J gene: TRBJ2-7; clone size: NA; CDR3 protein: CAIRDRTSGRTPHEQYF; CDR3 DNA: TGTGCCATCAGGGATAGGACTAGCGGGAGAACCCCTCACGAGCAGTACTTC
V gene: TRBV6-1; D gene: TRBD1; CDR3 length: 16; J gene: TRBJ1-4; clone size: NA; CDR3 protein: CASSEAWDSTNEKLFF; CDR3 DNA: TGTGCCAGCAGTGAAGCATGGGACAGCACTAATGAAAAACTGTTTTTT
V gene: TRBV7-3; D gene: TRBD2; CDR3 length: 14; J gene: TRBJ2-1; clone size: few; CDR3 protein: CASSSSGTGNEQFF; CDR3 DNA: TGTGCCAGCAGCTCTAGCGGAACGGGCAATGAGCAGTTCTTC
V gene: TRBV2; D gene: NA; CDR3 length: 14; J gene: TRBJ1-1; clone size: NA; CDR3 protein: CASSGEGMGTEAFF; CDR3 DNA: TGTGCCAGCAGTGGGGAGGGAATGGGCACTGAAGCTTTCTTT
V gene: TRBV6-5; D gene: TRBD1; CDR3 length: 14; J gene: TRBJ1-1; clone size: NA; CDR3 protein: CASRYGQVPTEAFF; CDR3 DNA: TGTGCCAGCAGATATGGACAGGTTCCAACTGAAGCTTTCTTT
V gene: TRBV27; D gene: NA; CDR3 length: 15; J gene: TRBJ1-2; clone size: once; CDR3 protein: CASSTTTGNDYGYTF; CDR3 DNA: TGTGCCAGCAGCACTACCACCGGGAACGACTATGGCTACACCTTC
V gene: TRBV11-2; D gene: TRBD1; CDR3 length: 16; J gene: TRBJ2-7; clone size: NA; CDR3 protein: CASSLALGQGMDEQYF; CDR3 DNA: TGTGCCAGCAGCTTGGCTTTGGGACAGGGTATGGACGAGCAGTACTTC
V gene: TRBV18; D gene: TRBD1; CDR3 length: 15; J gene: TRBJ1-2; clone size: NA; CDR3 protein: CASSQAGTGVYGYTF; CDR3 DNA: TGTGCCAGCTCACAAGCCGGGACAGGGGTCTATGGCTACACCTTC
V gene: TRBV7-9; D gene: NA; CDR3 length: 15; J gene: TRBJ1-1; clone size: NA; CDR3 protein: CASSLVGGAGTEAFF; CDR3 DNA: TGTGCCAGCAGCTTAGTGGGTGGGGCAGGGACTGAAGCTTTCTTT
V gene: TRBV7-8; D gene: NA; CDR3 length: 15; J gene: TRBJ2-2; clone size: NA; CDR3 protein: CASSLEPLNTGELFF; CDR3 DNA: TGTGCCAGCAGCTTAGAGCCGTTGAACACCGGGGAGCTGTTTTTT
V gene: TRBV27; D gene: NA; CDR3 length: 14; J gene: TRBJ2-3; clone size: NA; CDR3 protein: CASSKGDGKDTQYF; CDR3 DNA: TGTGCCAGCAGTAAAGGGGATGGGAAAGATACGCAGTATTTT
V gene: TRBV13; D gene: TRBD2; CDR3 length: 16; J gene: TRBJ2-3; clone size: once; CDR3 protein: CASSQRILAGTDTQYF; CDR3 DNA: TGTGCCAGCAGCCAAAGGATCCTAGCGGGCACAGATACGCAGTATTTT
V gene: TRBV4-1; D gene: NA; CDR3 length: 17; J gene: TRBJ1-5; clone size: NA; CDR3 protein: CASSLSGRSDGNQPQHF; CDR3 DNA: TGCGCCAGCAGCCTAAGCGGGAGATCAGACGGCAATCAGCCCCAGCATTTT
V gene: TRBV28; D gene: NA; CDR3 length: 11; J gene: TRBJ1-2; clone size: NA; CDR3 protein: CASSQNYGYTF; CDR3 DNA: TGTGCCAGCAGTCAGAACTATGGCTACACCTTC
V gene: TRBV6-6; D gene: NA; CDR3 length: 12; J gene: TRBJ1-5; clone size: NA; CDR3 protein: CASSYTGGPQHF; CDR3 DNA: TGTGCCAGCAGTTATACTGGCGGGCCCCAGCATTTT
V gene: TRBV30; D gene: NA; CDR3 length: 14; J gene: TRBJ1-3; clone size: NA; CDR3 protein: CAWSVPSSGNTIYF; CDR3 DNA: TGTGCCTGGAGTGTACCCAGCTCTGGAAACACCATATATTTT
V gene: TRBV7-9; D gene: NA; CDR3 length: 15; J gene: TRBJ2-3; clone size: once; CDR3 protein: CASNPSGPRTDTQYF; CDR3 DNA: TGTGCCAGCAACCCAAGCGGCCCGCGCACAGATACGCAGTATTTT
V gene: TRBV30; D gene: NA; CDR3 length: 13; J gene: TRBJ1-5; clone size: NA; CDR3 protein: CAWSPGFRQPQHF; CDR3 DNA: TGTGCCTGGAGTCCAGGGTTCCGCCAGCCCCAGCATTTT
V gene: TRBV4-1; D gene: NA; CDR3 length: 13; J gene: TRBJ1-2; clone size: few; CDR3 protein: CASSQGQGYGYTF; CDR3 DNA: TGCGCCAGCAGCCAAGGGCAGGGGTATGGCTACACCTTC
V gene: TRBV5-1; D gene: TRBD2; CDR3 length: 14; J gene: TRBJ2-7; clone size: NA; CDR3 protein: CASSRTSGGAEQYF; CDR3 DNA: TGCGCCAGCAGCCGGACTAGCGGGGGGGCGGAGCAGTACTTC
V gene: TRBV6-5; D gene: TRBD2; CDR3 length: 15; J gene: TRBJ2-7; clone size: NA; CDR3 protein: CASSSRGGTFYEQYF; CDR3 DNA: TGTGCCAGCAGTTCTCGGGGAGGGACCTTTTACGAGCAGTACTTC
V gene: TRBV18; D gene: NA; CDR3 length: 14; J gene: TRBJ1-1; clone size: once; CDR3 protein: CASSISRMNTEAFF; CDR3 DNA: TGTGCCAGCTCAATAAGTAGAATGAACACTGAAGCTTTCTTT
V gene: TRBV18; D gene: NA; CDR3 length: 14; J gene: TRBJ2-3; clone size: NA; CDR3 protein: CASSPPRNTDTQYF; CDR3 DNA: TGTGCCAGCTCACCCCCTAGGAACACAGATACGCAGTATTTT
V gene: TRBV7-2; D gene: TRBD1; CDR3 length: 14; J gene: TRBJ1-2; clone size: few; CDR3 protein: CASSTRDRVSGYTF; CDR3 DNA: TGTGCCAGCAGCACTCGGGACAGGGTCAGTGGCTACACCTTC
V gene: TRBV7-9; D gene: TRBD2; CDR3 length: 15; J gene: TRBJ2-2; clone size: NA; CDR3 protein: CASSLSGGNTGELFF; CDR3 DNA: TGTGCCAGCAGCCTTAGCGGGGGGAACACCGGGGAGCTGTTTTTT
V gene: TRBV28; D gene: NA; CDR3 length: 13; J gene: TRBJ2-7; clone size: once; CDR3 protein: CASSLLSPYEQYF; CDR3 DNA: TGTGCCAGCAGTTTATTATCCCCCTACGAGCAGTACTTC
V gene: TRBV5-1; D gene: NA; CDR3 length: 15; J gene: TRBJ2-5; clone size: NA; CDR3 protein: CASSLEGARMETQYF; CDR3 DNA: TGCGCCAGCAGCTTAGAGGGCGCGAGAATGGAGACCCAGTACTTC
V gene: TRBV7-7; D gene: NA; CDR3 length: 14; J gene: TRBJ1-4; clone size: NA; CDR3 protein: CASSLSPGAEKLFF; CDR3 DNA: TGTGCCAGCAGCTTATCCCCCGGAGCTGAAAAACTGTTTTTT
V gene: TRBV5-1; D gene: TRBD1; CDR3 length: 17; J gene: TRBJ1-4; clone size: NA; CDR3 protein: CASAQGAGGPTNEKLFF; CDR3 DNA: TGCGCCAGCGCCCAGGGGGCAGGCGGCCCAACTAATGAAAAACTGTTTTTT
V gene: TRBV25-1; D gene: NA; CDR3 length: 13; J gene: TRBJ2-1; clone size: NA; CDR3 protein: CASSDTVGDEQFF; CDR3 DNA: TGTGCCAGCAGTGATACTGTCGGGGATGAGCAGTTCTTC
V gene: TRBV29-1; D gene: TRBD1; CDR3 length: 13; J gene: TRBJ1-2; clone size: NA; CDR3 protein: CSVDRDSSYGYTF; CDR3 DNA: TGCAGCGTGGACCGGGACAGTAGCTATGGCTACACCTTC
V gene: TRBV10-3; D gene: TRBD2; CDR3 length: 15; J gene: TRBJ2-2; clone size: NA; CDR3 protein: CAIIRGGQGTGELFF; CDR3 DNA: TGTGCCATCATCCGGGGGGGCCAGGGCACCGGGGAGCTGTTTTTT
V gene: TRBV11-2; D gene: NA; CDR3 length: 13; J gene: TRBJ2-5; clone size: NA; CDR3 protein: CASSSGGQETQYF; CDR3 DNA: TGTGCCAGCAGCTCAGGGGGGCAAGAGACCCAGTACTTC
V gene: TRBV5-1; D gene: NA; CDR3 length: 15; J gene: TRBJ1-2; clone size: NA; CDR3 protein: CASSPLAGANYGYTF; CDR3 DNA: TGCGCCAGCAGCCCACTAGCAGGAGCTAACTATGGCTACACCTTC
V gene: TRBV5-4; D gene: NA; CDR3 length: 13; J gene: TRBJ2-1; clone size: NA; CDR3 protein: CATSRALHDEQFF; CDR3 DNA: TGTGCCACCTCGAGGGCTCTGCACGATGAGCAGTTCTTC
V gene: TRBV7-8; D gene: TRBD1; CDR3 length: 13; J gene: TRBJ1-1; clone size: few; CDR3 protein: CASSIRQGTEAFF; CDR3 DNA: TGTGCCAGCAGCATTAGACAGGGCACTGAAGCTTTCTTT
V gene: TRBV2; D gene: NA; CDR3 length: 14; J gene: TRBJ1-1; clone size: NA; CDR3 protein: CASSETGWVAEAFF; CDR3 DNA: TGTGCCAGCAGTGAGACAGGTTGGGTCGCTGAAGCTTTCTTT
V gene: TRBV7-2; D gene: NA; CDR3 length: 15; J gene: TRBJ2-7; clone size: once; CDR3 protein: CASSLGFYPSYEQYF; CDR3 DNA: TGTGCCAGCAGCTTAGGGTTCTACCCCTCCTACGAGCAGTACTTC
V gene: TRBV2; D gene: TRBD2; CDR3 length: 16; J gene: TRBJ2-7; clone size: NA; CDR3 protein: CASSEVSLAGSYEQYF; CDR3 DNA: TGTGCCAGCAGTGAAGTGAGCCTAGCGGGTTCCTACGAGCAGTACTTC
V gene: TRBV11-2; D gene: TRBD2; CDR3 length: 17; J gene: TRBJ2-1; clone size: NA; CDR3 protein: CASSSPRTSGGAGEQFF; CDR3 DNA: TGTGCCAGCAGCTCCCCAAGGACTAGCGGGGGGGCCGGTGAGCAGTTCTTC
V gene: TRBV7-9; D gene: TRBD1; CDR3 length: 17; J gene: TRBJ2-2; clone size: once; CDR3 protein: CASSPRSGTGIPGELFF; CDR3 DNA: TGTGCCAGCAGCCCACGTTCTGGGACAGGGATCCCCGGGGAGCTGTTTTTT
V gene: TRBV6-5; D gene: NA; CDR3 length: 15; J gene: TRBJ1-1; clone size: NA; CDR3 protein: CASSYGAVMNTEAFF; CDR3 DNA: TGTGCCAGCAGTTATGGGGCGGTCATGAACACTGAAGCTTTCTTT
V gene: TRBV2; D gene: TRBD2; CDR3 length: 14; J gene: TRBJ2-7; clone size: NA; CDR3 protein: CASRFPASGYEQYF; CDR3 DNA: TGTGCCAGCCGGTTTCCGGCTAGCGGCTACGAGCAGTACTTC
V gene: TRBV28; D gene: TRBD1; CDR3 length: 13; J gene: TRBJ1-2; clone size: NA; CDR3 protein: CATLTGGDYGYTF; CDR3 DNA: TGTGCCACCTTGACAGGGGGCGACTATGGCTACACCTTC